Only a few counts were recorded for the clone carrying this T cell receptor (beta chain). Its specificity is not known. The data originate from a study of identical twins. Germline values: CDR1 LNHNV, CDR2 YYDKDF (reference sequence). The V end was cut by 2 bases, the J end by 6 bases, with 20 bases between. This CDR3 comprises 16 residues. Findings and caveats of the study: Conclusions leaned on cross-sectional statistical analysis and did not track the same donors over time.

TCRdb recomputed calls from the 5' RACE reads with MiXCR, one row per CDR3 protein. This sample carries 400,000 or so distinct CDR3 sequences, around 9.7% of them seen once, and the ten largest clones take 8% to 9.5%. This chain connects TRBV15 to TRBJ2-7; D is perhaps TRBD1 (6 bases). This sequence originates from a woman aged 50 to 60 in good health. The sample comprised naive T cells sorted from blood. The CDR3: CATSRTLGATGGEQYV. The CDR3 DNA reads TGTGCCACCAGCAGAACCCTGGGGGCAACCGGCGGCGAGCAGTACGTC.